Each of the 13 T cell receptor beta chains below was sequenced from the same sample in a study of T-cell memory formation after mild COVID-19. TCRdb re-analysed the 5' RACE reads in MiXCR, keeping a single row per CDR3 protein. The sample carries 150,000 to 200,000 distinct CDR3 sequences, 14% recorded once. The specimen was PBMCs or a T cell subset sorted from them (not recorded which). Receptor source: an adult woman who had mild COVID-19 (a few samples of this study predate the infection). Cell type and time point are not known.

This clonotype was seen more than once but under ten times. The CDR3, as DNA: TGTGCCAGCAGCTTGGTGTCTAGCGGAGAGACCCAGTACTTC. Translation gives CASSLVSSGETQYF. This sequence joins TRBV5-6 and TRBJ2-5, with 7 bases identical to TRBD2. This CDR3 region has 14 residues. Per germline, CDR1 SGHDT and CDR2 YYEEEE. With V trimmed by 0 bases and J by 4 bases, 3 bases remained unmatched.

J is TRBJ2-1 and V is TRBV20-1; 7 bases align to TRBD2. This CDR3 is built from 16 residues. Germline V gene data show CDR1 as DFQATT and CDR2 as SNEGSKA (reference sequence). V trimming: 3 bases; J trimming: 7 bases; junction bases outside the gene matches: 15. Here the CDR3 DNA reads TGCAGTGCTAGTCGCCTGATGCGGGAGATAGGGAATGAGCAGTTCTTC. Translating it yields CSASRLMREIGNEQFF.

This sequence joins TRBV19 and TRBJ2-3, with D possibly being TRBD1 (5 bases). The germline V and J ends were trimmed by 1 base and 2 bases, with 7 bases remaining between them. The CDR3 totals 14 residues. Germline loops: CDR1 LNHDA, CDR2 SQIVND (reference sequence). CDR3 DNA: TGTGCCAGTAGTATAGGCAGGGACACAGATACGCAGTATTTT. Its translation is CASSIGRDTDTQYF.

The chain combines TRBV20-1 with TRBJ1-5; 9 nucleotides align to TRBD1. Germline V gene sequence: CDR1 DFQATT, CDR2 SNEGSKA (reference sequence). V trimming: 0 bases; J trimming: 6 bases; junction bases outside the gene matches: 6. The CDR3 covers 15 residues. CDR3 sequence (DNA): TGCAGTGCTAGAGATCACAGGGGGCTAAGTCAGCCCCAGCATTTT. It encodes CSARDHRGLSQPQHF.

The CDR3 DNA sequence: TGTGCCAGCAGTTTGGCTTTGGGAGGACAGACGGACCAAGAGACCCAGTACTTC. Protein: CASSLALGGQTDQETQYF. The chain has TRBV12-3 or TRBV12-4 and TRBJ2-5, with D perhaps given as TRBD1 or TRBD2 (6 bases each). V was trimmed by 3 bases and J by 0 bases, leaving 20 bases between them. The length of the CDR3 is 18 residues.

The V call is TRBV18, the J call TRBJ2-7; D is uncertain. Trimming took off 8 bases at V and 3 bases at J, with 2 bases between the two ends. The CDR3 runs to 9 residues. Germline V lookup: CDR1 KGHSH, CDR2 LQKENI. The CDR3 protein is CASLYEQYF. The CDR3 nucleotides read TGTGCCAGCCTCTACGAGCAGTACTTC.

The gene calls are TRBV6-1 and TRBJ2-5; D not certain. Germline-derived CDR1 and CDR2 are MNHNS and SASEGT. This CDR3 has 15 amino acids. The V end lost 3 bases, the J end lost 5 bases, and 16 bases lay between the germline ends. This CDR3 is CASSEDGIPVETQYF. The CDR3 bases are TGTGCCAGCAGTGAGGATGGCATTCCTGTGGAGACCCAGTACTTC.

The table lists this clonotype with many counts. The chain combines TRBV5-1 with TRBJ2-1, with 7 bases that match TRBD1. The V gene's germline CDR1 is SGHRS and CDR2 YFSETQ. V dropped 1 base and J dropped 2; count of bases not matched to a gene: 3. This CDR3 contains 15 residues. The CDR3 loop is CASSLTGDPYNEQFF. CDR3 nucleotide sequence: TGCGCCAGCAGCTTGACAGGGGACCCCTACAATGAGCAGTTCTTC.

This chain uses TRBV5-5 with TRBJ2-2; 11 nucleotides agree with TRBD1. The V gene's germline CDR1 is SGHKS and CDR2 YYEKEE (reference sequence). J lost 2 bases, V lost 2 bases, and 17 bases had no gene match. CDR3 size: 21 residues. The CDR3 DNA reads TGTGCCAGCAGCTTTAGACCGGGACAGGGGGATGAAGGACCAAACACCGGGGAGCTGTTTTTT. Protein sequence: CASSFRPGQGDEGPNTGELFF.

In this sample, this clonotype turned up a few times. This rearrangement joins TRBV6-2 or TRBV6-3 to TRBJ2-2; tentative D call: TRBD1 (5 bases). Germline CDR1 MNHEY, CDR2 SVGEGT. The V and J ends lost 2 bases and 4 bases respectively, with 8 bases between them. CDR3 length equals 14 residues. The CDR3 here is CASSYRQTTGELFF. CDR3 nucleotides: TGTGCCAGCAGTTACCGACAGACCACCGGGGAGCTGTTTTTT.

In regard to this clonotype: At one of its ends the junction is not consistent with the germline gene, which may arise from a read error. In DNA form, the CDR3 reads TGTGCCAGCACCGCCGGGGCTACGGACACCGGGGAGCTGATTTTT. This codes for CASTAGATDTGELIF. The chain joins TRBV9 to TRBJ2-2; D is possibly TRBD1 or TRBD2 (5 bases each). This CDR3 contains 15 residues. Germline V CDR1 and CDR2: SGDLS, YYNGEE.

The chain combines TRBV6-5 with TRBJ1-2; 8 positions agree with TRBD1. The germline gives CDR1 MNHEY, CDR2 SVGAGI. V was clipped by 6 bases and J by 7 bases; unmatched bases: 7. The CDR3 extends over 13 amino acids. DNA of the CDR3: TGTGCCAGCAGCCATGACAGGGGAAGTGGCTACACCTTC. Translating gives CASSHDRGSGYTF.

This clonotype has a handful of counts. CDR3 DNA: TGTGCCAGCTCAGGGACGTCCGCTGAAGCTTTCTTT. It is translated as CASSGTSAEAFF. The chain has TRBV6-2 or TRBV6-3 and TRBJ1-1, with TRBD1 as a possible D gene (5 bases). The CDR3 runs to 12 residues. Germline assignment: CDR1 MNHEY and CDR2 SVGEGT. The V and J ends lost 8 bases and 6 bases respectively, with 13 bases between them.